This T cell receptor (beta chain) came from a study of blood T cell repertoires in COVID-19. Study-wide background: Sites in the United States, Italy and Spain provided acute and convalescent COVID-19 samples. The analysed material was cDNA or gDNA that came from T cells, B-cell-depleted T cells, or PBMCs.

The CDR3 length is 16 residues. V was clipped by 2 bases and J by 1 base, with 11 bases between them. The germline CDR1 and CDR2 sequences are SGHAT and FQNNGV. The authors' processing: Cell counts per sample came from amplifying reference gene primers. Sequencing was performed with immunoSEQ multiplex PCR; in TCRdb, only in-frame clones are kept and a portion is missing. That table supplies the V and J calls and clone size; D and trimming were determined from the DNA. Among roughly 76,000 clones listed, 90% were seen once. The TCR sequence derives from a man aged 45-60 years with acute or convalescent COVID-19. This chain joins TRBV11-2 and TRBJ2-2; D remains unclear. Sequences were obtained from peripheral blood. The chain's CDR3 is CASSLNPPGNTGELFF. The CDR3 nucleotides read TGTGCCAGCAGCTTAAATCCGCCAGGGAACACCGGGGAGCTGTTTTTT.